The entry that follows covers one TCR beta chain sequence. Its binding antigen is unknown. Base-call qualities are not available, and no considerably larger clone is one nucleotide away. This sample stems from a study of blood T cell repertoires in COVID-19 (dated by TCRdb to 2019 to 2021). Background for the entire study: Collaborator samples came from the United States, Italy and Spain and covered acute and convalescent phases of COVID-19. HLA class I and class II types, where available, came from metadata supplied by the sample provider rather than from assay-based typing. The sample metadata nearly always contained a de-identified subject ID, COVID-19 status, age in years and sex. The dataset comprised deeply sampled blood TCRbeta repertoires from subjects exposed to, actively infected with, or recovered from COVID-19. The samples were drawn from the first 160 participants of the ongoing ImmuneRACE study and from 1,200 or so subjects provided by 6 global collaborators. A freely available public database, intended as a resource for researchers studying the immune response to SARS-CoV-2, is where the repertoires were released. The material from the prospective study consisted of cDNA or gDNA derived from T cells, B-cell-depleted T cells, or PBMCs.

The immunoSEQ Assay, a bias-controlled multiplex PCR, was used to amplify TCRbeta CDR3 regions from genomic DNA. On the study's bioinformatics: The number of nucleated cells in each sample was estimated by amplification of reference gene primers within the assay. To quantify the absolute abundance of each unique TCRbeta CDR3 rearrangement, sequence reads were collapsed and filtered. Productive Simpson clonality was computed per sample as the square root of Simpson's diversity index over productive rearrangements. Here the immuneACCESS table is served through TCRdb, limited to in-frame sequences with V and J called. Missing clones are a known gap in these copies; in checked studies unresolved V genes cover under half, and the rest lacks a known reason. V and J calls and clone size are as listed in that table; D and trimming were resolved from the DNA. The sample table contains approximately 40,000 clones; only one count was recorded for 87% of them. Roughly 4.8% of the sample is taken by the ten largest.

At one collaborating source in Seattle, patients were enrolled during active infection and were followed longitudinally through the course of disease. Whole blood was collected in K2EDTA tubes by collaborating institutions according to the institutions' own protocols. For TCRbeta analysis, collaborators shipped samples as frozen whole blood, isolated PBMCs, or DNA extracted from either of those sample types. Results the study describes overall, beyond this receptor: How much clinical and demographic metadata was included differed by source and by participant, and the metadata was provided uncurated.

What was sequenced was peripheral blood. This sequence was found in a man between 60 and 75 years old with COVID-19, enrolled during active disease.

The DNA sequence reads TGTGCCAGCGCCGAGACAGGCACCTACGAGCAGTACTTC. The resulting protein is CASAETGTYEQYF. The chain joins TRBV7-9 to TRBJ2-7; TRBD1 is a weak D gene call, 6 bases matching. V was cut back by 8 bases and J by 2 bases, leaving a gap of 13 bases between them. From its cysteine to its phenylalanine, the CDR3 spans 13 amino acids. Only the CDR3 region is kept as DNA, spanning 39 bases read in frame from base 1. The germline V gene (reference sequence) supplies CDR1 SEHNR and CDR2 FQNEAQ.